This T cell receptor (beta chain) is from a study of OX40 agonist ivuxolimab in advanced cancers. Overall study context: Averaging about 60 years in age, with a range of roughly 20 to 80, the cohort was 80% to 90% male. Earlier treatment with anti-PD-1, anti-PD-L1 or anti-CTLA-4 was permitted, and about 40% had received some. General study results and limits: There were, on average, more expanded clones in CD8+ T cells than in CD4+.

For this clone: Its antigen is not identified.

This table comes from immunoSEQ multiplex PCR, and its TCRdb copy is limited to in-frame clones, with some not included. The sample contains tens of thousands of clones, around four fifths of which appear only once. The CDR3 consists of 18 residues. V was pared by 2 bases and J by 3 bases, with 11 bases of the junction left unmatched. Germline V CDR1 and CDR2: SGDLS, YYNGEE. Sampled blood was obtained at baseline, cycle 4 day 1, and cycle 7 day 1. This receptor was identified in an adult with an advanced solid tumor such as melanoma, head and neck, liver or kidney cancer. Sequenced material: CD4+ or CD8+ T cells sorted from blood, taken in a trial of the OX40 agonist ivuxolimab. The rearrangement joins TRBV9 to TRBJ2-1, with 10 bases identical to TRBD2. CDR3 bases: TGTGCCAGCAGCGTCCTAGGGGGAGGGACTAGCGACTACAATGAGCAGTTCTTC. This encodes CASSVLGGGTSDYNEQFF.